This TCR beta chain comes out of a study of blood T cell repertoires in COVID-19. Study at large: Samples of COVID-19 (acute and convalescent) were obtained from the United States, Italy and Spain.

Libraries were prepared by immunoSEQ multiplex PCR; TCRdb keeps only in-frame clonotypes and omits some of them. In the table there are under 80,000 clones, around 89% of which are singletons. CDR3 size: 17 residues. CDR1 MRHNA and CDR2 SNTAGT come from the germline V gene. The V and J ends lost 4 bases and 8 bases, in that order; junction bases with no gene match: 15. The clonotype originates from a man aged 65-85 years with active or convalescent COVID-19. This rearrangement joins TRBV6-4 to TRBJ2-1; TRBD2 matches at 9 bases. The sample comprised peripheral blood. Here the CDR3 DNA reads TGTGCCAGCAGTGGCCGCGTAGCGGGAGTCGGGGTTGATGAGCAGTTCTTC. It yields the protein CASSGRVAGVGVDEQFF.